This T cell receptor beta chain was sequenced for a study of cytotoxic CD8 clonotypes in ibrutinib-treated CLL. The V and J ends lost 0 bases and 9 bases respectively, with 21 bases between them. CDR3 length equals 16 residues. CDR1 is MNHNS and CDR2 is SASEGT in the germline V gene. Clones were read by immunoSEQ multiplex PCR, and TCRdb kept only the in-frame ones, dropping some. The sample shows some 290,000 clones, 70% to 80% of them seen only once. J is TRBJ2-7 and V is TRBV6-1, with D maybe TRBD1 (5 bases). The clonotype was recovered from a human donor with chronic lymphocytic leukemia. Material: PBMCs, obtained before ibrutinib treatment. CDR3 DNA sequence: TGTGCCAGCAGTGAAGCGCTTCGAGGTGGACACGGCGGGCAGTACTTC. The encoded protein is CASSEALRGGHGGQYF.